These 25 T cell receptor beta chains came from one sample sequenced in a study of kidney transplant recipient with SARS-CoV-2 infection. One entry per CDR3 protein results from TCRdb running MiXCR on the reads. Here the sample spans 250,000 or so distinct CDR3 sequences, 29% being singletons. The source material was a blood sample, sampled at baseline and on day 111 from a kidney transplant recipient. The receptors originated from a young adult male patient who had COVID-19 and was a kidney transplant recipient. Some of the T cells might come from the graft donor.

As concerns this clonotype: A clone one base away is much larger, so this may be a read error. The gene calls are TRBV7-9 and TRBJ2-2, with D uncertain. The V gene's germline CDR1 is SEHNR and CDR2 FQNEAQ (reference sequence). The CDR3 spans 14 residues. The V end was cut by 8 bases, the J end by 1 base, with 11 bases between. The CDR3 DNA sequence: TGTGCCAGCGGCCACCCTTGGAACACCGGGGAGCTGTTTTTT. Its protein is CASGHPWNTGELFF. The full variable domain, in which reference TRBV7-9 and TRBJ2-2 provide the parts outside the CDR3, is DTGVSQNPRHKITKRGQNVTFRCDPISEHNRLYWYRQTLGQGPEFLTYFQNEAQLEKSRLLSDRFSAERPKGSFSTLEIQRTEQGDSAMYLCASGHPWNTGELFFGEGSRLTVL.

Many counts were recorded for this clonotype. The rearrangement joins TRBV6-6 to TRBJ2-5; 8 positions match TRBD1. There are 14 residues in the CDR3. With 6 bases clipped from V and 5 bases from J, the junction kept 8 bases outside the gene matches. Germline V gives CDR1 MNHNY, CDR2 SVGAGI (reference sequence). In nucleotides, the CDR3 is TGTGCCAGCAGAAAGGACAGGGTAGGGGAGACCCAGTACTTC. Translation gives CASRKDRVGETQYF.

This clonotype occurred many times. The chain couples TRBV7-2 to TRBJ2-1; the D is unclear. V lost 8 bases to trimming and J lost 6 bases, with 17 bases between them. CDR1 is SGHTA and CDR2 is FQGNSA in the germline V gene. This CDR3 has 14 amino acids. The chain's CDR3 is CASYDMRSGNEQFF. DNA of the CDR3: TGTGCCAGCTACGACATGCGCTCCGGCAATGAGCAGTTCTTC.

This clonotype occurred many times. The chain links TRBV6-5 to TRBJ1-2; unclear D gene. In germline, CDR1 is MNHEY, CDR2 SVGAGI. V was cut by 5 bases and J by 4 bases, with 23 bases left in between. The length of the CDR3 is 17 residues. The CDR3 is CASSVRKECRKTYGYTF. The DNA of the CDR3 is TGTGCCAGCAGTGTTCGGAAGGAATGTAGAAAGACCTATGGCTACACCTTC.

This clonotype has just a few counts. The chain uses TRBV5-1 and TRBJ1-1; tentative D call: TRBD1 (5 bases). Looked up from germline, CDR1 is SGHRS and CDR2 is YFSETQ. V was shortened by 4 bases and J by 5 bases, with 15 bases between the two germline ends. CDR3 length: 14 amino acids. The CDR3 region has the DNA TGCGCCAGCAGCACCCCAGGGATTAATACTGAAGCTTTCTTT. Amino acid sequence: CASSTPGINTEAFF. The whole variable domain, filled in from reference TRBV5-1 and TRBJ1-1, reads KAGVTQTPRYLIKTRGQQVTLSCSPISGHRSVSWYQQTPGQGLQFLFEYFSETQRNKGNFPGRFSGRQFSNSRSEMNVSTLELGDSALYLCASSTPGINTEAFFGQGTRLTVV.

Note on this clonotype: This could be a read error, since a much larger clone is one nucleotide away. The chain combines TRBV28 with TRBJ2-5; 7 bases line up with TRBD2. The closer fit of TRBJ2-7 to the DNA end suggests the J call may be wrong. In germline, CDR1 is MDHEN, CDR2 SYDVKM. The CDR3 consists of 15 residues. CDR3 sequence (DNA): TGTGCCAGCGGGGGGGTTTATCGCGGCTCCTACGAGCAGTACTTC. It yields the protein CASGGVYRGSYEQYF.

The rearrangement joins TRBV20-1 to TRBJ1-5; D unclear. CDR1 is DFQATT and CDR2 is SNEGSKA in the germline V gene (reference sequence). CDR3 length: 13 amino acids. V lost 8 bases to trimming and J lost 4 bases, with 15 bases between them. The CDR3 nucleotides are TGCAGTACCAAGGAGAGCTGGAATCAGCCCCAGCATTTT. Translation gives CSTKESWNQPQHF.

As for this clonotype: Sequence at one end of the junction differs from germline and may be a read error. The chain joins TRBV20-1 to TRBJ2-6, with D perhaps TRBD2 (5 bases). The germline CDR1 and CDR2 sequences are DFQATT and SNEGSKA (reference sequence). The CDR3 is 16 amino acids. The CDR3 protein is CSTRDAEMAGANVLTF. The CDR3 DNA reads TGCAGTACTAGAGACGCTGAAATGGCTGGGGCCAACGTCCTGACTTTC.

This clonotype appeared many times. This chain connects TRBV6-4 to TRBJ1-2, with no clear D. Germline-derived CDR1 and CDR2 are MRHNA and SNTAGT. V shed 5 bases and J shed 4 bases, with 23 bases lying between them. CDR3 size: 17 residues. The CDR3 nucleotides read TGTGCCAGCAGTACAAGGTCCTCACACGGAAAGACCTATGGCTACACCTTC. Translating gives CASSTRSSHGKTYGYTF.

This clonotype was picked up many times. The J gene is TRBJ2-7, the V gene TRBV4-1, with unresolved D. Germline V gives CDR1 MGHRA, CDR2 YSYEKL. There are 15 residues in the CDR3. The V end was cut by 1 base, the J end by 0 bases, with 10 bases between. The CDR3 loop is CASSQGPSSSYEQYF. The CDR3 bases are TGCGCCAGCAGCCAAGGACCCTCTAGCTCCTACGAGCAGTACTTC.

About this clonotype itself: A much bigger clone sits one base away, suggesting this may be a read error. V usage is TRBV20-1 and J usage is TRBJ2-1; no clear D. The end of the DNA fits TRBJ2-7 better, so the J call may be wrong. The length of the CDR3 is 13 residues. The germline V gene encodes CDR1 DFQATT and CDR2 SNEGSKA (reference sequence). In nucleotides, the CDR3 is TGCAGTGCTAGAGATGTAATTTACAATGAGCAGTACTTC. This gives the protein CSARDVIYNEQYF.

The table lists this clonotype with a count of one. This may be a read error: a much more frequent sequence differs by one nucleotide. The gene calls are TRBV6-1 and TRBJ1-5; TRBD1 aligns across 7 bases. The CDR3 is made up of 17 amino acids. Per the germline V gene, CDR1 is MNHNS and CDR2 is SASEGT. V was pared by 3 bases and J by 3 bases, with 11 bases of the junction left unmatched. The CDR3 is CASSDLRTGRLNQPQHF. The CDR3 DNA reads TGTGCCAGCAGTGACCTTAGGACAGGACGACTCAATCAGCCCCAGCATTTT.

This rearrangement joins TRBV20-1 to TRBJ1-2; perhaps TRBD1 as D (5 bases). The CDR3 totals 14 residues. Deletions cut 4 bases from V and 5 bases from J, with 17 bases between. Germline loops: CDR1 DFQATT, CDR2 SNEGSKA (reference sequence). The CDR3 spells CSAKDTMRGYGYTF. The CDR3 nucleotides are TGCAGTGCTAAGGACACCATGAGGGGTTATGGCTACACCTTC.

Only a few counts were recorded for this clonotype. The chain employs TRBV6-2 or TRBV6-3 and TRBJ1-2; D is unresolved. This CDR3 has 17 residues. V dropped 5 bases and J dropped 4 bases, with 23 bases sitting between them. Germline CDR1 is MNHEY and CDR2 is SVGEGT. The DNA of the CDR3 is TGTGCCAGCAGTGAGGAGGTCTGCATCGGAAAGACCTATGGCTACACCTTC. Its protein product is CASSEEVCIGKTYGYTF.

This clonotype has at least ten counts. The chain couples TRBV5-1 to TRBJ2-3; D unresolved. The CDR3 runs 16 residues. V was clipped by 1 base and J by 0 bases, with 12 bases between them. Looked up from germline, CDR1 is SGHRS and CDR2 is YFSETQ. This chain's CDR3 is CASSLWVPISTDTQYF. In DNA form, the CDR3 reads TGCGCCAGCAGCTTGTGGGTCCCCATTAGCACAGATACGCAGTATTTT.

With respect to this clonotype: A much larger clone is a single base away; this may be a read error. The chain combines TRBV4-3 with TRBJ1-2; D not certain. The CDR3 runs to 17 residues. Germline V gives CDR1 LGHNA, CDR2 YSLEER. Trimming shortened V by 4 bases and J by 4 bases, and 22 bases separated the two germline ends. CDR3 DNA: TGCGCCAGCAGCCTTGAAAGAGGACGTCGAGAGACCTATGGCTACACCTTC. This sequence encodes CASSLERGRRETYGYTF.

The table lists this clonotype with many counts. The V call is TRBV12-3 or TRBV12-4, the J call TRBJ2-7, with D possibly TRBD1 on 6 matching bases. This CDR3 region has 12 residues. V lost 4 bases, J lost 3 bases, and 7 bases lay in between. The CDR3 region is CASSYRVYEQYF. CDR3 bases: TGTGCCAGCAGTTACAGGGTCTACGAGCAGTACTTC.

This clonotype was counted ten times or more. V and J are TRBV20-1 and TRBJ1-5; no definite D call. Germline CDR1 and CDR2: DFQATT and SNEGSKA (reference sequence). The CDR3 is made up of 15 amino acids. V lost 3 bases, J lost 0 bases, and 12 bases lay in between. CDR3 in amino acids: CSASGSTGSNQPQHF. CDR3 DNA: TGCAGTGCTAGTGGCTCTACGGGTAGCAATCAGCCCCAGCATTTT.

Many counts were recorded for this clonotype. The chain combines TRBV25-1 with TRBJ2-5; TRBD1 might be the D (5 bases). The germline V gene encodes CDR1 MGHDK and CDR2 SYGVNS. Trimming pared 3 bases from V and 2 bases from J, leaving 13 bases between. This CDR3 comprises 15 residues. This CDR3 is CASSDPRQGQETQYF. DNA for the CDR3: TGTGCCAGCAGTGATCCTCGGCAGGGACAAGAGACCCAGTACTTC.

This clonotype was counted many times. The chain employs TRBV5-1 and TRBJ2-2; maybe TRBD1 (5 bases). Trimming removed 5 bases at V and 4 bases at J, with 15 bases between. Per germline, CDR1 SGHRS and CDR2 YFSETQ. The CDR3 is 15 amino acids. The CDR3 DNA follows: TGCGCCAGCAGATCGATCCAGGGATCCACCGGGGAGCTGTTTTTT. This sequence encodes CASRSIQGSTGELFF.

There are many counts of this clonotype. This chain uses TRBV6-9 with TRBJ1-2; D is uncertain. V gave up 5 bases and J gave up 4 bases, with 23 bases separating them. Germline assignment: CDR1 MNHGY and CDR2 SVAAGI. CDR3 length: 17 residues. The chain's CDR3 is CASSREGPYGKTYGYTF. The CDR3 coding sequence is TGTGCCAGCAGTCGGGAAGGGCCTTACGGAAAGACCTATGGCTACACCTTC.

The chain uses TRBV11-3 and TRBJ2-5; 10 nucleotides agree with TRBD1. Per germline, CDR1 SGHNT and CDR2 YENEEA. There are 19 residues in the CDR3. Losses at the gene ends were 5 bases for V and 3 bases for J; bases not matched to a gene: 18. CDR3 nucleotide sequence: TGTGCCAGCAGCCACATCCAGAAGCGACAGGGGGCAAACGAAGAGACCCAGTACTTC. As protein: CASSHIQKRQGANEETQYF.

This clonotype was observed at least ten times. The genes are TRBV4-1 and TRBJ1-1; 9 bases match TRBD1. CDR1 and CDR2 (germline): MGHRA, YSYEKL. The CDR3 sequence is 14 residues long. The V and J ends lost 4 bases and 5 bases, in that order; junction bases with no gene match: 5. In DNA form, the CDR3 reads TGCGCCAGCAGCCTGGGACAGGGACAAACTGAAGCTTTCTTT. It is translated as CASSLGQGQTEAFF.

Turning to this clonotype: This may arise from a read error, as a much more abundant clone is one base away. The chain couples TRBV10-3 to TRBJ2-7; D not resolved. The CDR3 length is 12 residues. Germline CDR1 reads ENHRY; CDR2 reads SYGVKD. The CDR3 DNA reads TGTGCCATCAGCCCCGACGGCTACAAGCAGTACTTC. Protein: CAISPDGYKQYF.

About this clonotype: This may be a read error: a much more frequent sequence differs by one nucleotide. The chain joins TRBV15 to TRBJ1-3; D unresolved. CDR1 is LNHNV and CDR2 is YYDKDF in the germline V gene (reference sequence). The CDR3 is made up of 14 amino acids. Here the CDR3 DNA reads TGTGCCACCGGCAGAGATCGGCCTGGAAACACCATATATTTT. Its protein is CATGRDRPGNTIYF. The whole variable domain, filled in from reference TRBV15 and TRBJ1-3, reads DAMVIQNPRYQVTQFGKPVTLSCSQTLNHNVMYWYQQKSSQAPKLLFHYYDKDFNNEADTPDNFQSRRPNTSFCFLDIRSPGLGDTAMYLCATGRDRPGNTIYFGEGSWLTVV.